The 15 T cell receptor beta chains below come from one sample, sequenced in a study of identical twins (dated by TCRdb to the mid-2010s). Library prep was done by 5' RACE. For sequencing, an Illumina HiSeq 2000 was employed. The raw public reads went through TCRdb reprocessing: fastp at Q25, MiXCR clone calling, in-frame beta chains kept. Identical CDR3 protein sequences are pooled into one entry, listed with their most common genes and DNA. Here the sample has about 890,000 distinct CDR3 sequences; 9% to 15% occur a single time. The ten largest make up roughly 1.5% of the sample. These records were also assigned to another study, of yellow fever vaccine responses in identical twins.

Sequencing was performed on PBMCs. Receptor source: a woman younger than 30 in good health.

This chain joins TRBV3-1 and TRBJ2-4; D gene unclear. Germline V lookup: CDR1 LGHDT, CDR2 YNNKEL (reference sequence). This CDR3 is 15 amino acids long. Trimming took 1 base from V and 11 from J, leaving 18 bases between them. CDR3 loop: CASSQVGIRGTVQYF. The DNA for the CDR3 is TGTGCCAGCAGCCAAGTGGGGATTCGCGGAACCGTTCAGTACTTC.

This clonotype appeared a few times. J is TRBJ1-4 and V is TRBV15, with a possible D match to TRBD1 (5 bases). V was shortened by 9 bases and J by 5 bases, with 13 bases between the two germline ends. Germline V gene sequence: CDR1 LNHNV, CDR2 YYDKDF (reference sequence). The CDR3 has 13 amino acids. CDR3 nucleotides: TGTGCCACGGGACGCCCCATAAATGAAAAACTGTTTTTT. Amino acid sequence: CATGRPINEKLFF.

The chain combines TRBV28 with TRBJ2-1; 9 nucleotides line up with TRBD2. The CDR3 runs 17 residues. V was clipped by 2 bases and J by 4 bases; unmatched bases: 9. CDR1 MDHEN and CDR2 SYDVKM come from the germline V gene. CDR3 protein: CASSLEGGRAGYNEQFF. In DNA form, the CDR3 reads TGTGCCAGCAGTTTAGAAGGCGGGAGGGCCGGTTACAATGAGCAGTTCTTC.

This clonotype came up many times. This rearrangement joins TRBV5-1 to TRBJ2-5; 8 bases are a match to TRBD2. The J segment lost 2 bases and the V segment lost 0 bases, leaving 6 bases of the junction unmatched. Germline V CDR1 and CDR2: SGHRS, YFSETQ. This CDR3 is built from 16 residues. The CDR3 spells CASSLAGTRGQETQYF. CDR3 nucleotide sequence: TGCGCCAGCAGCTTGGCGGGGACTAGAGGGCAAGAGACCCAGTACTTC. Full variable domain (remainder filled in from reference TRBV5-1 and TRBJ2-5): KAGVTQTPRYLIKTRGQQVTLSCSPISGHRSVSWYQQTPGQGLQFLFEYFSETQRNKGNFPGRFSGRQFSNSRSEMNVSTLELGDSALYLCASSLAGTRGQETQYFGPGTRLLVL.

In this sample, this clonotype turned up a few times. The chain links TRBV5-1 to TRBJ2-2; unclear D gene. The V gene's germline CDR1 is SGHRS and CDR2 YFSETQ. V lost 1 base and J lost 2, with 9 bases in between. CDR3 length: 15 amino acids. This chain's CDR3 is CASSLSPANTGELFF. CDR3 sequence (DNA): TGCGCCAGCAGCTTGAGCCCAGCCAACACCGGGGAGCTGTTTTTT.

J is TRBJ2-1 and V is TRBV20-1, with 7 positions matching TRBD2. Germline V CDR1 and CDR2: DFQATT, SNEGSKA (reference sequence). The CDR3 is 15 residues long. With 2 bases clipped from V and 0 bases from J, the junction kept 4 bases outside the gene matches. The CDR3 DNA sequence: TGCAGTGCTAGACCCAAGCGGGGCTCCTACAATGAGCAGTTCTTC. It is translated as CSARPKRGSYNEQFF.

J is TRBJ2-1 and V is TRBV20-1; TRBD1 aligns across 10 bases. The CDR3 totals 17 residues. With 2 bases clipped from V and 3 bases from J, the junction kept 10 bases outside the gene matches. Germline CDR1 reads DFQATT; CDR2 reads SNEGSKA (reference sequence). CDR3 DNA sequence: TGCAGTGCTAGATCCACCCGGACAGGGGGTCTCTACAATGAGCAGTTCTTC. Translating gives CSARSTRTGGLYNEQFF.

The chain uses TRBV12-3 or TRBV12-4 and TRBJ2-1, with unresolved D. The CDR3 is 16 residues long. V was cut by 5 bases and J by 9 bases, with 23 bases left in between. As DNA, the CDR3 is TGTGCCAGCAGTCCCCCGGCTTGGGAACGAGGTGCTGAGCAGTTCTTC. Its protein is CASSPPAWERGAEQFF.

This clonotype turned up a few times. The genes are TRBV6-5 and TRBJ2-3, with 9 positions matching TRBD1. The ends lost 2 bases at V and 5 bases at J; junction bases unmatched: 2. CDR3 length equals 14 residues. CDR1 MNHEY and CDR2 SVGAGI come from the germline V gene. This CDR3 reads CASSYRQGEDTQYF. Here the CDR3 DNA reads TGTGCCAGCAGTTACCGACAGGGGGAAGATACGCAGTATTTT.

This clonotype was seen ten or more times. The chain is built from TRBV29-1 and TRBJ1-1; the D gene is possibly TRBD1 (6 bases). V was shortened by 6 bases and J by 0 bases, with 11 bases between the two germline ends. There are 13 residues in the CDR3. The V gene's germline CDR1 is SQVTM and CDR2 ANQGSEA. The CDR3 here is CSVQGRMNTEAFF. The CDR3 bases are TGCAGCGTCCAGGGGCGAATGAACACTGAAGCTTTCTTT.

This clonotype was observed at least ten times. The chain links TRBV10-3 to TRBJ1-5, with D unclear. The V and J ends lost 4 bases and 2 bases respectively, with 3 bases between them. CDR3 length: 12 amino acids. Per the germline V gene, CDR1 is ENHRY and CDR2 is SYGVKD. This chain's CDR3 is CAISGGNQPQHF. As DNA, the CDR3 is TGTGCCATCAGTGGTGGCAATCAGCCCCAGCATTTT.

This clonotype was observed a few times. CDR3 amino acids: CSVAGTSGDNTGELFF. The CDR3 DNA is TGCAGCGTCGCCGGGACTAGCGGGGATAACACCGGGGAGCTGTTTTTT. V usage is TRBV29-1 and J usage is TRBJ2-2; 13 bases map to TRBD2. The ends lost 6 bases at V and 2 bases at J; junction bases unmatched: 6. Germline loops: CDR1 SQVTM, CDR2 ANQGSEA. The CDR3 runs 16 residues.

The sample holds many counts of this clonotype. The rearrangement links TRBV29-1 to TRBJ2-1; D unresolved. Trimming stripped 6 bases from V and 4 bases from J, with 7 bases between. CDR1 and CDR2 (germline): SQVTM, ANQGSEA. The CDR3 runs 11 residues. The CDR3 loop reads CSVRAYNEQFF. CDR3 coding DNA: TGCAGCGTCCGCGCTTACAATGAGCAGTTCTTC.

This clonotype has only a few counts. A much larger clonotype is one base distant, so this may be a read error. The chain carries TRBV5-1 and TRBJ1-1, with 9 bases that match TRBD1. CDR1 is SGHRS and CDR2 is YFSETQ in the germline V gene. This CDR3 spans 13 amino acids. Trimming cost V 3 bases and J 4 bases; bases outside gene matches: 1. CDR3 region: CASSWDRVTEAFF. As DNA, the CDR3 is TGCGCCAGCAGCTGGGACAGGGTCACTGAAGCTTTCTTT.

The sample holds a few counts of this clonotype. The V gene is TRBV12-3 or TRBV12-4, the J gene TRBJ1-4, with 8 nucleotides matching TRBD1. The CDR3 length is 15 residues. The V gene end was trimmed by 7 bases and the J gene end by 8 bases; junction bases not matched to a gene: 12. The DNA for the CDR3 is TGTGCCAGCACCCGACAGGGGAGCCTGGGAGAAAAACTGTTTTTT. It yields the protein CASTRQGSLGEKLFF.